These 28 T cell receptor beta chains originate from one sample sequenced in a study of shared clonotypes between healthy human individuals. Data came from immunoSEQ multiplex PCR; TCRdb stores just in-frame clones and leaves some out. The table shows some 1.1 million clones, with approximately 75% occurring only once. The sample consisted of memory CD4+ T cells from PBMCs. Subset specified: CD45RA-negative fraction. Every receptor here comes from a man younger than 30 in good health. Some clones in this sample may be carry-over from other donors' samples.

The gene calls are TRBV7-8 and TRBJ1-2, with unresolved D. This CDR3 region has 13 residues. In germline, CDR1 is SGHVS, CDR2 FQNEAQ. V was trimmed by 0 bases and J by 7 bases, leaving 9 bases between them. CDR3 sequence reads: CASSLAGSGGYTF. CDR3 nucleotides: TGTGCCAGCAGCTTAGCAGGGTCCGGTGGCTACACCTTC.

The J gene is TRBJ2-2, the V gene TRBV10-3; 11 nucleotides line up with TRBD2. Germline lookup yields CDR1 ENHRY and CDR2 SYGVKD. The junction had 13 bases not matched to a gene; V was cut back by 2 bases and J by 8 bases. The CDR3 spans 18 residues. In DNA form, the CDR3 reads TGTGCCATCAGTGAGCCCCAACTAGCGGGAGTGCCTAAAGGGGAGCTGTTTTTT. Its translation: CAISEPQLAGVPKGELFF.

This chain connects TRBV5-6 to TRBJ2-1; D may be TRBD2 (6 bases). The V gene lost 4 bases and the J gene lost 7 bases, with 12 bases spanning the gap. This CDR3 is built from 13 residues. Per germline, CDR1 SGHDT and CDR2 YYEEEE. The CDR3 region is CASSRPRGNEQFF. The CDR3 DNA is TGTGCCAGCAGCCGTCCCCGGGGGAATGAGCAGTTCTTC.

This clone appeared a few times. The chain couples TRBV5-1 to TRBJ2-2, with 7 bases lining up with TRBD2. The V segment lost 5 bases and the J segment 1 base; nucleotides outside the gene matches: 8. The CDR3 sequence is 16 residues long. Germline V gene lookup returns CDR1 SGHRS and CDR2 YFSETQ. The CDR3: CASSPLTSLNTGELFF. The CDR3 DNA reads as TGCGCCAGCAGTCCTCTGACTAGCCTGAACACCGGGGAGCTGTTTTTT.

The rearrangement uses TRBV4-3 and TRBJ1-2; D uncertain. The CDR3 contains 14 residues. V was trimmed by 3 bases and J by 8 bases, leaving 16 bases between them. The germline V gene encodes CDR1 LGHNA and CDR2 YSLEER. The CDR3 DNA reads as TGCGCCAGCAGCCAGGACTTTCGATCGGGCGGCTACACCTTC. The encoded protein is CASSQDFRSGGYTF.

V is TRBV15 and J is TRBJ1-2; D not certain. The germline V gene encodes CDR1 LNHNV and CDR2 YYDKDF (reference sequence). Trimming removed 0 bases from V and 8 bases from J, with 13 bases in between. The length of the CDR3 is 14 residues. The CDR3 DNA follows: TGTGCCACCAGCAGAGATGGGTATGCTAGGGGCTACACCTTC. Its protein is CATSRDGYARGYTF.

This chain joins TRBV4-1 and TRBJ1-3; D not certain. The CDR3 covers 16 residues. Trimming shortened V by 1 base and J by 3 bases, and 13 bases separated the two germline ends. CDR1 and CDR2 from the germline V gene are MGHRA and YSYEKL. In DNA, the CDR3 is TGCGCCAGCAGCCAAGGAGGAGGCTATGGTGGAAACACCATATATTTT. It specifies CASSQGGGYGGNTIYF.

About this clone: This sample also contains other DNA sequences that code for the same CDR3. V gene TRBV5-1 combines with J gene TRBJ2-7, with 9 bases fitting TRBD2. This CDR3 has 14 residues. Germline V CDR1 and CDR2: SGHRS, YFSETQ. Trimming at V came to 1 base and at J to 1 base, leaving 0 bases not matched to a gene. CDR3 loop: CASSLTSGSYEQYF. CDR3 nucleotide sequence: TGCGCCAGCAGCTTGACTAGCGGGTCCTACGAGCAGTACTTC.

The chain uses TRBV25-1 and TRBJ1-2; TRBD1 aligns across 8 bases. With V trimmed by 4 bases and J by 7 bases, 11 bases remained unmatched. The CDR3 totals 15 residues. Germline loops: CDR1 MGHDK, CDR2 SYGVNS. The chain's CDR3 is CASSVGGQGATGYTF. As DNA, the CDR3 is TGTGCCAGCAGTGTTGGGGGGCAGGGGGCGACTGGCTACACCTTC.

The table lists this clone with a count of one. The chain employs TRBV30 and TRBJ1-6; D is unresolved. Germline V gene lookup returns CDR1 GTSNPN and CDR2 SVGIG (reference sequence). Trimming removed 3 bases at V and 0 bases at J, with 12 bases between. The CDR3 covers 16 residues. The CDR3 DNA is TGTGCCTGGAGCCTACATAAGAACTCCTATAATTCACCCCTCCACTTT. Protein sequence: CAWSLHKNSYNSPLHF.

The rearrangement links TRBV25-1 to TRBJ2-3, with 8 bases matching TRBD1. The CDR3 runs to 14 residues. V lost 7 bases, J lost 4 bases, and 7 bases stayed unmatched. Germline V CDR1 and CDR2: MGHDK, SYGVNS. The CDR3 region has the DNA TGTGCCAGCACCCACGGACAGGGAGCAGATACGCAGTATTTT. This codes for CASTHGQGADTQYF.

V and J are TRBV11-3 and TRBJ2-2; D is ambiguous. CDR1 and CDR2 from the germline V gene are SGHNT and YENEEA. Trimming cost V 5 bases and J 4 bases, with 8 bases left between them. CDR3 size: 13 residues. The CDR3 protein is CASSVRPTGELFF. In DNA, the CDR3 is TGTGCCAGCAGCGTTCGACCCACCGGGGAGCTGTTTTTT.

The CDR3 nucleotides are TGTGCCAGCAGGGGCTTTTGGGGGGGCAATCAGCCCCAGCATTTT. Residues: CASRGFWGGNQPQHF. The chain recombines TRBV2 with TRBJ1-5, with a possible D match to TRBD1 (5 bases). From germline, CDR1 is SNHLY and CDR2 FYNNEI. Trimming removed 6 bases at V and 2 bases at J, with 14 bases between. This CDR3 is 15 amino acids long.

In the case of this clone: Within the sample, other DNA sequences also encode this same CDR3. The chain joins TRBV5-1 to TRBJ1-1; possible D gene TRBD1, 5 bases. The CDR3 sequence is 13 residues long. Trimming took 0 bases from V and 4 from J, leaving 7 bases between them. The V gene's germline CDR1 is SGHRS and CDR2 YFSETQ. CDR3 in amino acids: CASSLDGGTEAFF. In DNA, the CDR3 is TGCGCCAGCAGCTTGGATGGGGGCACTGAAGCTTTCTTT.

DNA for the CDR3: TGTGCCAGCAGGACGGACTTCAGCTCCTACGAGCAGTACTTC. The encoded protein is CASRTDFSSYEQYF. The chain recombines TRBV6-1 with TRBJ2-7, with D maybe TRBD2 (5 bases). Looked up from germline, CDR1 is MNHNS and CDR2 is SASEGT. The CDR3 runs 14 residues. V was cut by 6 bases and J by 0 bases, with 12 bases left in between.

The chain is built from TRBV5-5 and TRBJ2-2; TRBD2 is a possible D gene (7 bases). CDR1 SGHKS and CDR2 YYEKEE come from the germline V gene (reference sequence). V gave up 4 bases and J gave up 4 bases, with 20 bases separating them. The CDR3 spans 17 residues. CDR3 amino acids: CASSRGASRVGTGELFF. The CDR3 DNA is TGTGCCAGCAGCCGGGGGGCTAGCAGAGTGGGCACCGGGGAGCTGTTTTTT.

This clone was seen only a few times. The chain uses TRBV5-1 and TRBJ2-1; D is unclear. With 6 bases removed from V and 8 bases from J, the gap between germline ends came to 15 bases. Germline lookup yields CDR1 SGHRS and CDR2 YFSETQ. This CDR3 contains 13 residues. CDR3 nucleotides: TGCGCCAGCACCTACCAACGTGTCGATGAGCAGTTCTTC. This gives the protein CASTYQRVDEQFF. Full variable domain (outside the CDR3, taken from reference TRBV5-1 and TRBJ2-1): KAGVTQTPRYLIKTRGQQVTLSCSPISGHRSVSWYQQTPGQGLQFLFEYFSETQRNKGNFPGRFSGRQFSNSRSEMNVSTLELGDSALYLCASTYQRVDEQFFGPGTRLTVL.

The sample holds a few counts of this clone. The chain joins TRBV10-3 to TRBJ1-5; D gene uncertain. The germline V gene encodes CDR1 ENHRY and CDR2 SYGVKD. The V end lost 3 bases, the J end lost 3 bases, and 6 bases lay between the germline ends. This CDR3 has 13 residues. CDR3 sequence (DNA): TGTGCCATCAGTGACGGACTCAATCAGCCCCAGCATTTT. Translation gives CAISDGLNQPQHF.

J is TRBJ2-2 and V is TRBV2, with D perhaps assigned TRBD1 or TRBD2 (5 bases each). The CDR3 consists of 15 residues. V gave up 2 bases and J gave up 3 bases, with 10 bases separating them. Germline V gene lookup returns CDR1 SNHLY and CDR2 FYNNEI. The CDR3 here is CASSESGADTGELFF. The CDR3 nucleotides are TGTGCCAGCAGTGAATCCGGGGCCGACACCGGGGAGCTGTTTTTT.

The chain carries TRBV19 and TRBJ1-1; D may be TRBD1 (5 bases). Trimming stripped 4 bases from V and 8 bases from J, with 14 bases between. This CDR3 has 13 amino acids. Germline loops: CDR1 LNHDA, CDR2 SQIVND (reference sequence). CDR3 sequence (DNA): TGTGCCAGTAGTAAGGGGTATGGCCAAGAAGCTTTCTTT. Its protein product is CASSKGYGQEAFF. Combining the CDR3 with reference TRBV19 and TRBJ1-1 gives the whole variable domain DGGITQSPKYLFRKEGQNVTLSCEQNLNHDAMYWYRQDPGQGLRLIYYSQIVNDFQKGDIAEGYSVSREKKESFPLTVTSAQKNPTAFYLCASSKGYGQEAFFGQGTRLTVV.

The chain couples TRBV15 to TRBJ2-7; D possibly corresponds to TRBD2 (6 bases). The CDR3 is 16 residues long. Germline-derived CDR1 and CDR2 are LNHNV and YYDKDF (reference sequence). V was clipped by 5 bases and J by 0 bases, with 17 bases between them. CDR3 sequence reads: CATSGGLAESSYEQYF. In nucleotides, the CDR3 is TGTGCCACCAGCGGGGGACTGGCTGAGAGCTCCTACGAGCAGTACTTC.

CDR3 sequence reads: CAWRGGLGQPQHF. CDR3 sequence (DNA): TGTGCCTGGAGAGGGGGACTGGGACAGCCCCAGCATTTT. J is TRBJ1-5 and V is TRBV30; tentative D call: TRBD1 (6 bases). The germline CDR1 and CDR2 sequences are GTSNPN and SVGIG (reference sequence). The CDR3 contains 13 residues. The V gene lost 3 bases and the J gene lost 7 bases, with 13 bases spanning the gap.

This chain connects TRBV5-6 to TRBJ2-3, with D perhaps TRBD1 (6 bases). From germline, CDR1 is SGHDT and CDR2 YYEEEE. The CDR3 totals 15 residues. The V gene lost 4 bases and the J gene lost 2 bases, with 14 bases spanning the gap. CDR3 nucleotide sequence: TGTGCCAGCAGCCTGGACAGCCCGACCACAGATACGCAGTATTTT. Protein product: CASSLDSPTTDTQYF.

With respect to this clone: Being one base from a much bigger clone, this may be a read error. The chain employs TRBV11-2 and TRBJ1-1; D is unresolved. Germline values: CDR1 SGHAT, CDR2 FQNNGV. Trimming took off 0 bases at V and 1 base at J, with 6 bases between the two ends. The CDR3 has 14 residues. The CDR3 nucleotides are TGTGCCAGCAGCTTAGACCCCAGGAACACTGAAGCTTTCTTT. It codes for CASSLDPRNTEAFF.

The chain has TRBV6-1 and TRBJ2-2, with no clear D. Germline CDR1 reads MNHNS; CDR2 reads SASEGT. V lost 1 base and J lost 2, with 17 bases in between. The CDR3 length is 18 residues. The CDR3 DNA sequence: TGTGCCAGCAGTGAAGTCGTTGCCGCCAGGCGTAACACCGGGGAGCTGTTTTTT. Amino acids: CASSEVVAARRNTGELFF.

Concerning this clone: Germline is not matched at one junction end, which may reflect a read error. This sample includes further DNA sequences coding for the same CDR3. The chain joins TRBV11-2 to TRBJ1-2; possible D gene TRBD1, 5 bases. Germline loops: CDR1 SGHAT, CDR2 FQNNGV. This CDR3 has 10 residues. CDR3: CASRAYGYTF. The CDR3 nucleotides read TGTGCAAGCAGGGCCTATGGCTACACCTTC. Filled out from reference TRBV11-2 and TRBJ1-2, the complete variable domain reads EAGVAQSPRYKIIEKRQSVAFWCNPISGHATLYWYQQILGQGPKLLIQFQNNGVVDDSQLPKDRFSAERLKGVDSTLKIQPAKLEDSAVYLCASRAYGYTFGSGTRLTVV.

CDR3 sequence (DNA): TGCAGTGCCCGGAGGGGGGGTCCCCAGTATTTT. This codes for CSARRGGPQYF. The genes are TRBV20-1 and TRBJ2-3; D is perhaps TRBD2 (7 bases). Trimming cost V 6 bases and J 12 bases, with 16 bases left between them. CDR3 length equals 11 residues. From germline, CDR1 is DFQATT and CDR2 SNEGSKA (reference sequence).

The chain combines TRBV29-1 with TRBJ2-7; TRBD1 aligns across 10 bases. This CDR3 comprises 14 residues. Germline CDR1 is SQVTM and CDR2 is ANQGSEA. J lost 3 bases, V lost 5 bases, and 7 bases had no gene match. CDR3 region: CSVRPGQGNYEQYF. The CDR3 nucleotides read TGCAGCGTTCGGCCGGGACAGGGGAACTACGAGCAGTACTTC.